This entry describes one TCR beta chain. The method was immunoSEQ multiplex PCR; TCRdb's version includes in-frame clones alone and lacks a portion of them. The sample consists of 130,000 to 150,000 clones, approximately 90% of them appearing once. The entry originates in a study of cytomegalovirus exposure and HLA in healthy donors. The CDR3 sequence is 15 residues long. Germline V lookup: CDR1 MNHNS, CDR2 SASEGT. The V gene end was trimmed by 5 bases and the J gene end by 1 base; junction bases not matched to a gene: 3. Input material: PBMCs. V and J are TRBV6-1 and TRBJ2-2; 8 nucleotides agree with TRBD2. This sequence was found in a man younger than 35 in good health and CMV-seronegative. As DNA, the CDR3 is TGTGCCAGCAGTCCTAGCGGGTGGAACACCGGGGAGCTGTTTTTT. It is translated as CASSPSGWNTGELFF.